This T cell receptor beta chain was identified during a study of blood T cell repertoires in COVID-19. The germline V gene has CDR1 KGHSH and CDR2 LQKENI. CDR3 length: 15 amino acids. V shed 5 bases and J shed 4 bases, with 16 bases lying between them. The protocol was immunoSEQ multiplex PCR, while the TCRdb copy is restricted to in-frame clones and leaves out a portion. Here the sample spans some 270,000 clones, under 90% being singletons. This clone has only one observation. This TCR came from a woman aged 60 to 75 who had recovered from COVID-19. The chain recombines TRBV18 with TRBJ2-3; D is possibly TRBD2 (6 bases). The specimen sequenced was PBMCs or T cells enriched from blood (not recorded which). CDR3 protein: CASSETRRPADTQYF. CDR3 bases: TGTGCCAGCTCAGAGACTAGAAGGCCCGCAGATACGCAGTATTTT.